This T cell receptor (beta chain) stems from a study of blood T cell repertoires in COVID-19. In the study overall: Both acute and convalescent COVID-19 samples were obtained from the United States, Italy and Spain.

Germline V lookup: CDR1 LGHDT, CDR2 YNNKEL (reference sequence). V was clipped by 3 bases and J by 1 base; unmatched bases: 5. The CDR3 has 15 amino acids. Original analysis: Cell counts per sample came from amplifying reference gene primers. Clones were read by immunoSEQ multiplex PCR, and TCRdb kept only the in-frame ones, dropping some. V, J and clone size were drawn from that table, and D and trimming were deduced from the DNA. Of a few hundred thousand clones listed, around 90% are singletons. Those enrolled, adults aged 18 to 89 years, came from about two dozen US areas. Either two negative PCRs, clearance, or symptom resolution qualified Cohort 3 donors as recovered.

The TCR sequence derives from a woman in her twenties or thirties who had recovered from COVID-19. The chain is built from TRBV3-1 (or the pseudogene TRBV3-2) and TRBJ2-5; 7 bases align to TRBD1. Sample: PBMCs or T cells enriched from blood (not recorded which). The CDR3 DNA reads TGTGCCAGCAGCCAGCAGGGGGATTTCCAAGAGACCCAGTACTTC. The encoded protein is CASSQQGDFQETQYF.